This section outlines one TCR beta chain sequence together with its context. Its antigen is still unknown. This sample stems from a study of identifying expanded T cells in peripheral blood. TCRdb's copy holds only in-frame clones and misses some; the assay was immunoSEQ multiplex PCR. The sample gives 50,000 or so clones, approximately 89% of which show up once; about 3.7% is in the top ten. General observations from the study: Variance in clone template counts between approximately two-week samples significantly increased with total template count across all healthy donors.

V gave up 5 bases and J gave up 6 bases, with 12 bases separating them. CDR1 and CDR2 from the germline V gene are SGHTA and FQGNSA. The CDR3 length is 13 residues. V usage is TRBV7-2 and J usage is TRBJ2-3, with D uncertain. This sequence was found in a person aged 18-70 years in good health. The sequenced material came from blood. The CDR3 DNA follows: TGTGCCAGCAGCCCCTCAAATGGGGATACGCAGTATTTT. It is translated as CASSPSNGDTQYF.